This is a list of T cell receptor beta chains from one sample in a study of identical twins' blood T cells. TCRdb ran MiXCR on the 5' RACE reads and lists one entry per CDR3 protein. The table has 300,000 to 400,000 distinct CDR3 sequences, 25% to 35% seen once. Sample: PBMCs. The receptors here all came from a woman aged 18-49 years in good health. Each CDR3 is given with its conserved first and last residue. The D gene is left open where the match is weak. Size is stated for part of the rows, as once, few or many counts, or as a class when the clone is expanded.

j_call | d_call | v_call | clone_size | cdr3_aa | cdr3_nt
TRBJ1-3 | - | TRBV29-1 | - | CSVVGAEFHIYF | TGCAGCGTTGTGGGGGCAGAGTTCCACATATATTTT
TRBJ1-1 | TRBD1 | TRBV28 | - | CTSGTGLGDTEAFF | TGTACCAGCGGGACAGGCCTAGGGGACACCGAAGCTTTCTTT
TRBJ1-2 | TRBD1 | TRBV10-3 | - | CASVKDRTNYGYTF | TGTGCCTCCGTAAAGGACAGGACTAACTATGGCTACACCTTC
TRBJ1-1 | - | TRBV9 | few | CASSVAESTEAFF | TGTGCCAGCAGCGTAGCTGAGAGCACTGAAGCTTTCTTT
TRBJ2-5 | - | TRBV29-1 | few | CSVDAGVETQYF | TGCAGCGTTGATGCGGGTGTGGAGACCCAGTACTTC
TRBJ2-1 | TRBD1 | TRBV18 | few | CASSPPQGTGMPNEQFF | TGTGCCAGCTCACCACCCCAGGGGACAGGGATGCCCAATGAGCAGTTCTTC
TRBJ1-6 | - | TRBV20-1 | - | CSASPGTNSPLHF | TGCAGTGCTAGTCCAGGGACTAATTCACCCCTCCACTTT
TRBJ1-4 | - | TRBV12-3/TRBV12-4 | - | CASSFGGKLFF | TGTGCCAGCAGTTTCGGCGGAAAACTGTTTTTT
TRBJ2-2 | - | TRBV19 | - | CASSAIQGNTGVLFF | TGTGCCAGTAGCGCAATTCAGGGGAACACCGGGGTGTTGTTTTTT
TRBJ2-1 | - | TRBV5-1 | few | CASSFAPGPEGYEQFF | TGCGCCAGCAGCTTTGCCCCGGGTCCTGAGGGGTATGAGCAGTTCTTC
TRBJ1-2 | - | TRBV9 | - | CASSVAGISVGDHGYTF | TGTGCCAGCAGCGTAGCAGGGATCTCTGTAGGGGACCATGGCTACACCTTC
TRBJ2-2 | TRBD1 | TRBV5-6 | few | CASSSTGIPGELFF | TGTGCCAGCAGCTCGACAGGGATCCCCGGGGAGCTGTTTTTT
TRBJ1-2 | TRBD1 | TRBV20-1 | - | CSAAGQGGNGYTF | TGCAGTGCTGCCGGCCAGGGGGGGAATGGCTACACCTTC
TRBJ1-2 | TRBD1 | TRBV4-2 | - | CASSQEDRGNYGYTF | TGTGCCAGCAGCCAAGAGGACAGGGGAAACTATGGCTACACCTTC
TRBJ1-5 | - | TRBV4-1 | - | CASSHRHNSNQPQHF | TGCGCCAGCAGCCACCGACATAATAGCAATCAGCCCCAGCATTTT
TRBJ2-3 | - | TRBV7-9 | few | CASSLSPTGLGDTQYF | TGTGCCAGCAGCTTAAGCCCCACAGGGTTGGGCGATACGCAGTATTTT
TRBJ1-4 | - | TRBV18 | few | CASSPGVMEKLFF | TGTGCCAGCTCACCAGGGGTTATGGAAAAACTGTTTTTT
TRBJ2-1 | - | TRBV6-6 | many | CASSKETGRISGQFF | TGTGCCAGCAGTAAGGAGACAGGAAGGATTAGCGGGCAGTTCTTC
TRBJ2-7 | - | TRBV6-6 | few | CASSYLQGGRFDEQYF | TGTGCCAGCAGTTACCTCCAGGGCGGTCGTTTCGACGAGCAGTACTTC
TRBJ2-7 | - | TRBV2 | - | CASSERRVYEQYF | TGTGCCAGCAGTGAAAGGCGGGTATACGAGCAGTACTTC
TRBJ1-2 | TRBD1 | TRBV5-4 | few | CASSGPGQGHYGYTF | TGTGCCAGCAGCGGACCGGGACAGGGCCACTATGGCTACACCTTC
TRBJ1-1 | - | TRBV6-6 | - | CAYRREGTEAFF | TGTGCCTACAGACGGGAGGGCACTGAAGCTTTCTTT
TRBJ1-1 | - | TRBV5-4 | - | CASSRSRADTEAFF | TGTGCCAGCAGCCGAAGCAGGGCTGACACTGAAGCTTTCTTT
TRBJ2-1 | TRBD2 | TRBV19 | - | CASSIRDYKFF | TGTGCCAGTAGTATCCGGGACTACAAGTTCTTC
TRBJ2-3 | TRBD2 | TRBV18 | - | CASSPVAGGSTDTQYF | TGTGCCAGCTCACCAGTAGCGGGAGGGTCCACAGATACGCAGTATTTT